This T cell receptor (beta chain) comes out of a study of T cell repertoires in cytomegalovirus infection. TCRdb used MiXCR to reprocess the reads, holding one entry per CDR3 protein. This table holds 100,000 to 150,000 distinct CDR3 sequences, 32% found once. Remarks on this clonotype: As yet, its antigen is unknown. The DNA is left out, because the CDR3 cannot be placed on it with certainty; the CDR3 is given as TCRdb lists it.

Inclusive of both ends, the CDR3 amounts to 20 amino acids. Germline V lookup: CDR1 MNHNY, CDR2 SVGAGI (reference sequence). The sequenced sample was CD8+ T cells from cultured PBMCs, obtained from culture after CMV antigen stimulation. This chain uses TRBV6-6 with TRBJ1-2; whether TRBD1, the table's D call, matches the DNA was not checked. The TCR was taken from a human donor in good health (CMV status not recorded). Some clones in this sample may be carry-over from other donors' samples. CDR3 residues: CASSAQAPGTYGYTFGSGTF.